One and the same sample provided the 2 T cell receptor beta chains below, sequenced in a study of OX40 agonist ivuxolimab in advanced cancers. Assay used: immunoSEQ multiplex PCR; TCRdb lists only in-frame clones, some missing. The repertoire has roughly 80,000 clones, approximately 90% of them found once; the top ten carry around 0.69%. Sequencing used CD4+ or CD8+ T cells sorted from blood, obtained in a trial of the OX40 agonist ivuxolimab. The receptors derive from an adult with an advanced solid tumor such as melanoma, head and neck, liver or kidney cancer.

This chain links TRBV28 with TRBJ1-5, with 7 bases matching TRBD1. The length of the CDR3 is 15 residues. CDR1 is MDHEN and CDR2 is SYDVKM in the germline V gene. Losses at the gene ends were 5 bases for V and 5 bases for J; bases not matched to a gene: 9. CDR3 loop: CASSRPGQPYQPQHF. As DNA, the CDR3 is TGTGCCAGCAGTCGTCCGGGACAGCCATATCAGCCCCAGCATTTT.

The chain uses TRBV6-5 and TRBJ1-2, with D possibly TRBD1 on 5 matching bases. Trimming removed 0 bases at V and 8 bases at J, with 10 bases between. Germline loops: CDR1 MNHEY, CDR2 SVGAGI. The CDR3 sequence is 13 residues long. CDR3 in amino acids: CASSYSGGRGYTF. The CDR3 DNA sequence: TGTGCCAGCAGTTACTCTGGGGGACGGGGCTACACCTTC.